One sample yielded the 32 T cell receptor beta chains listed below, sequenced in a study of T cells in Graves' hyperthyroidism and ophthalmopathy. TCR beta CDR3 regions were amplified from RNA transcripts. The primer set for the first-round RT-PCR of the TCR CDR3 was HTBI. TCRdb used MiXCR to reprocess the multiplex PCR reads, holding one entry per CDR3 protein. The profile shows about 400,000 distinct CDR3 sequences, about 16% of them singletons. The sample taken for sequencing was blood. The receptors here all came from a woman aged 25 to 39 with Graves' hyperthyroidism.

This sequence joins TRBV9 and TRBJ1-5; D is ambiguous. V lost 0 bases, J lost 9 bases, and 10 bases lay in between. CDR3 size: 13 residues. Germline loops: CDR1 SGDLS, CDR2 YYNGEE. CDR3: CASSVDGKGPQHF. The CDR3 DNA is TGTGCCAGCAGCGTAGACGGCAAGGGGCCCCAGCATTTT.

This chain links TRBV2 with TRBJ2-1, with TRBD1 matching over 7 bases. Germline assignment: CDR1 SNHLY and CDR2 FYNNEI. Trimming cost V 3 bases and J 5 bases; bases outside gene matches: 7. This CDR3 has 15 residues. Here the CDR3 DNA reads TGTGCCAGCAGTGACGGACAGGTCGGGGACAATGAGCAGTTCTTC. This gives the protein CASSDGQVGDNEQFF.

Many counts were recorded for this clonotype. The J gene is TRBJ2-6, the V gene TRBV11-3; D may be TRBD2 (6 bases). V gave up 4 bases and J gave up 0 bases, with 10 bases separating them. The V gene's germline CDR1 is SGHNT and CDR2 YENEEA. CDR3 length equals 16 residues. CDR3 region: CASSSVGGSGANVLTF. The CDR3 coding sequence is TGTGCCAGCAGCTCAGTCGGGGGCTCTGGGGCCAACGTCCTGACTTTC. Variable domain in full (rest from reference TRBV11-3 and TRBJ2-6): EAGVVQSPRYKIIEKKQPVAFWCNPISGHNTLYWYLQNLGQGPELLIRYENEEAVDDSQLPKDRFSAERLKGVDSTLKIQPAELGDSAVYLCASSSVGGSGANVLTFGAGSRLTVL.

About this clonotype itself: This sequence may be a read error, since a much larger clone differs from it by one base. J is TRBJ2-4 and V is TRBV12-3 or TRBV12-4; D is uncertain. Trimming cost V 5 bases and J 7 bases, with 12 bases left between them. The CDR3 loop spans 13 amino acids. Here the CDR3 reads CASSPPEGNIQYF. CDR3 bases: TGTGCCAGCAGTCCACCGGAAGGGAACATTCAGTACTTC.

The CDR3 region has the DNA TGTGCCAGTACCCCAGACAGGGGGCCCACAGATACGCAGTATTTT. It specifies CASTPDRGPTDTQYF. V is TRBV19 and J is TRBJ2-3; TRBD1 matches 10 bases. J lost 2 bases, V lost 7 bases, and 6 bases had no gene match. Germline CDR1 LNHDA, CDR2 SQIVND (reference sequence). The CDR3 totals 15 residues.

There are many counts of this clonotype. The V and J genes are TRBV12-3 or TRBV12-4 and TRBJ2-5; D is tentatively TRBD1 or TRBD2 (7 bases each). The V end lost 5 bases, the J end lost 1 base, and 17 bases lay between the germline ends. This CDR3 has 16 amino acids. CDR3 sequence reads: CASSSGTAPSQETQYF. In nucleotides, the CDR3 is TGTGCCAGCAGTAGCGGGACAGCGCCCTCCCAAGAGACCCAGTACTTC.

This clonotype has more than one count but fewer than ten. The chain employs TRBV7-2 and TRBJ1-2, with D maybe TRBD1 (5 bases). This CDR3 region has 15 residues. With 2 bases removed from V and 6 bases from J, the gap between germline ends came to 16 bases. Looked up from germline, CDR1 is SGHTA and CDR2 is FQGNSA. The CDR3 region is CASSLFQGGFDGYTF. CDR3 DNA sequence: TGTGCCAGCAGCTTATTTCAGGGAGGCTTTGATGGCTACACCTTC. Supplemented by reference TRBV7-2 and TRBJ1-2, the full variable domain reads GAGVSQSPSNKVTEKGKDVELRCDPISGHTALYWYRQSLGQGLEFLIYFQGNSAPDKSGLPSDRFSAERTGGSVSTLTIQRTQQEDSAVYLCASSLFQGGFDGYTFGSGTRLTVV.

There are many counts of this clonotype. The gene calls are TRBV4-1 and TRBJ1-5; TRBD1 agrees at 8 bases. CDR3 length equals 16 residues. Germline CDR1 and CDR2: MGHRA and YSYEKL. Losses at the gene ends were 1 base for V and 3 bases for J; bases not matched to a gene: 5. The CDR3 spells CASSQVGDRFNQPQHF. CDR3 coding DNA: TGCGCCAGCAGCCAAGTTGGGGACAGGTTCAATCAGCCCCAGCATTTT.

The V gene is TRBV12-3 or TRBV12-4, the J gene TRBJ2-7, with D perhaps being TRBD1 or TRBD2 (5 bases each). Trimming removed 1 base from V and 2 bases from J, with 15 bases in between. CDR3 size: 16 residues. The DNA for the CDR3 is TGTGCCAGCAGTTTAGTGCATGGTCAGGGAGCCTACGAGCAGTACTTC. Protein sequence: CASSLVHGQGAYEQYF.

There are many counts of this clonotype. The CDR3 bases are TGTGCCAGCAGCTGGGGACAGGGAGTGTACGAGACCCAGTACTTC. This sequence encodes CASSWGQGVYETQYF. This sequence joins TRBV11-2 and TRBJ2-5, with 9 bases matching TRBD1. This CDR3 spans 15 amino acids. Per the germline V gene, CDR1 is SGHAT and CDR2 is FQNNGV. Germline trimming cut 4 bases from V and 5 bases from J; bases unmatched to any gene: 8.

The V call is TRBV7-2, the J call TRBJ2-4, with 10 bases lining up with TRBD2. V shed 5 bases and J 3 bases; nucleotides not matched to a gene: 22. The CDR3 runs to 21 residues. CDR1 is SGHTA and CDR2 is FQGNSA in the germline V gene. CDR3 in amino acids: CASSPRGEEREGREGKNIQYF. In DNA form, the CDR3 reads TGTGCCAGCAGCCCGCGGGGGGAGGAGCGGGAGGGCCGAGAGGGCAAAAACATTCAGTACTTC.

Ten or more counts support this clonotype. This chain links TRBV28 with TRBJ2-7; D gene uncertain. Germline values: CDR1 MDHEN, CDR2 SYDVKM. Trimming took 5 bases from V and 6 from J, leaving 20 bases between them. This CDR3 comprises 15 residues. CDR3 bases: TGTGCCAGCAGTCTGTCCGGAGTCACCGGTAGCGAGCAGTACTTC. Protein product: CASSLSGVTGSEQYF.

This clonotype was found many times. V is TRBV10-3 and J is TRBJ2-7; 10 nucleotides agree with TRBD2. Per the germline V gene, CDR1 is ENHRY and CDR2 is SYGVKD. The CDR3 covers 15 residues. With V trimmed by 0 bases and J by 3 bases, 2 bases remained unmatched. CDR3 sequence reads: CAISESSGRVYEQYF. The DNA of the CDR3 is TGTGCCATCAGTGAGTCGAGCGGGAGGGTCTACGAGCAGTACTTC.

This clonotype was recorded many times. The chain combines TRBV4-1 with TRBJ1-2, with D perhaps matching TRBD1 (6 bases). The CDR3 has 18 amino acids. Germline CDR1 MGHRA, CDR2 YSYEKL. Trimming stripped 1 base from V and 6 bases from J, with 24 bases between. The CDR3 sequence is CASSQGVTGTHTPHGYTF. CDR3 coding DNA: TGCGCCAGCAGCCAAGGCGTTACCGGGACACACACACCACATGGCTACACCTTC.

In regard to this clonotype: The conserved phenylalanine or tryptophan is not found at the CDR3 terminus, so this likely reflects a read error. This sequence joins TRBV28 and TRBJ2-3; D may be TRBD1 or TRBD2 (5 bases each). The CDR3 contains 15 residues. CDR1 and CDR2 from the germline V gene are MDHEN and SYDVKM. V lost 3 bases to trimming and J lost 0 bases, with 10 bases between them. This CDR3 reads CASSFPGPSTDTQYS. CDR3 nucleotide sequence: TGTGCCAGCAGTTTCCCGGGGCCTAGCACAGATACGCAGTATTCT.

The V gene is TRBV12-3 or TRBV12-4, the J gene TRBJ2-7, with TRBD2 identical over 13 bases. The V and J ends lost 6 bases and 5 bases, in that order; junction bases with no gene match: 7. The length of the CDR3 is 15 residues. Here the CDR3 reads CASSRTSGRINEQYF. The CDR3 DNA sequence: TGTGCCAGCAGCCGGACTAGCGGGAGAATCAACGAGCAGTACTTC.

This clonotype was detected only a few times. The gene calls are TRBV7-2 and TRBJ1-4; TRBD1 aligns across 9 bases. CDR3 length equals 15 residues. J was trimmed by 8 bases and V by 5 bases; bases with no gene match: 9. Germline CDR1 reads SGHTA; CDR2 reads FQGNSA. CDR3 DNA sequence: TGTGCCAGCAGCGGCTCCGGGACAGGGAGGGAAAAACTGTTTTTT. Its translation: CASSGSGTGREKLFF.

This clonotype was found a few times. The chain couples TRBV13 to TRBJ2-5; D may be TRBD1 (7 bases). With 3 bases removed from V and 5 bases from J, the gap between germline ends came to 25 bases. This CDR3 comprises 18 residues. Germline values: CDR1 PRHDT, CDR2 FYEKMQ (reference sequence). The CDR3 nucleotides are TGTGCCAGCAGCTTCAACCCCCGGACAGGAGGGGCCCTGGAGACCCAGTACTTC. This codes for CASSFNPRTGGALETQYF.

With regard to this clonotype: Here the CDR3 omits its conserved ending phenylalanine or tryptophan, so a read error is the likely source. This chain connects TRBV28 to TRBJ1-1, with D tentatively TRBD1 (5 bases). CDR3 length: 15 residues. CDR1 is MDHEN, CDR2 SYDVKM, per germline. With 2 bases removed from V and 0 bases from J, the gap between germline ends came to 10 bases. CDR3 sequence (DNA): TGTGCCAGCAGTTTAGGGGGAGTCTTGAACACTGAAGCTTTCCTT. Translated, it gives CASSLGGVLNTEAFL.

In this sample, this clonotype turned up a few times. V usage is TRBV5-1 and J usage is TRBJ2-1, with 14 bases that match TRBD2. Germline CDR1 and CDR2: SGHRS and YFSETQ. This CDR3 has 17 amino acids. V gave up 4 bases and J gave up 6 bases; unmatched junction bases: 9. CDR3 bases: TGCGCCAGCAGCGTTACCGGGACTAGCGGGAGTTCCAATGAGCAGTTCTTC. Translated, it gives CASSVTGTSGSSNEQFF.

This clonotype was seen repeatedly, ten times or more. CDR3: CASQLGTYNEQFF. The CDR3 DNA sequence: TGCGCCAGCCAGCTTGGGACGTACAATGAGCAGTTCTTC. This chain links TRBV5-1 with TRBJ2-1; D could derive from TRBD1 or TRBD2 (5 bases each). Germline CDR1 reads SGHRS; CDR2 reads YFSETQ. V dropped 7 bases and J dropped 4 bases, with 12 bases sitting between them. This CDR3 comprises 13 residues. Looking up the rest from reference TRBV5-1 and TRBJ2-1 gives the full variable domain: KAGVTQTPRYLIKTRGQQVTLSCSPISGHRSVSWYQQTPGQGLQFLFEYFSETQRNKGNFPGRFSGRQFSNSRSEMNVSTLELGDSALYLCASQLGTYNEQFFGPGTRLTVL.

This clonotype came up a few times. This chain connects TRBV29-1 to TRBJ2-7, with 15 positions matching TRBD2. CDR1 and CDR2 (germline): SQVTM, ANQGSEA. The trim removed 6 bases at V and 2 bases at J, leaving 2 bases unmatched. CDR3 size: 14 residues. The CDR3 spells CSVGLAGGTYEQYF. CDR3 nucleotides: TGCAGCGTGGGACTAGCGGGAGGTACCTACGAGCAGTACTTC.

V and J are TRBV7-2 and TRBJ2-3; tentatively, D is TRBD2 (5 bases). V lost 5 bases and J 3 bases, leaving 21 bases between the germline ends. Germline assignment: CDR1 SGHTA and CDR2 FQGNSA. The CDR3 is made up of 17 amino acids. CDR3 coding DNA: TGTGCCAGCAGCACTGGACTTCCCAGCTGGGCTACAGATACGCAGTATTTT. Residues: CASSTGLPSWATDTQYF.

V usage is TRBV28 and J usage is TRBJ1-2; D not certain. Trimming took off 1 base at V and 3 bases at J, with 6 bases between the two ends. Germline CDR1 is MDHEN and CDR2 is SYDVKM. There are 13 residues in the CDR3. DNA for the CDR3: TGTGCCAGCAGTTTATTCTCCGACTATGGCTACACCTTC. It encodes CASSLFSDYGYTF.

J is TRBJ1-1 and V is TRBV11-2, with D tentatively TRBD1 (5 bases). Trimming removed 5 bases at V and 4 bases at J, with 17 bases between. Germline V gives CDR1 SGHAT, CDR2 FQNNGV. The CDR3 loop spans 15 amino acids. Written as DNA, the CDR3 is TGTGCCAGCAGCAAAGCGTGGGGGGGAGGCACTGAAGCTTTCTTT. Translated: CASSKAWGGGTEAFF.

As for this clonotype: A read error may be the cause here, since a much bigger clone is one base away. The chain is built from TRBV6-1 and TRBJ2-7; tentatively, D is TRBD1 (5 bases). The CDR3 totals 12 residues. Germline V lookup: CDR1 MNHNS, CDR2 SASEGT. Trimming removed 7 bases from V and 0 bases from J, with 7 bases in between. The CDR3 here is CASTQGSYEQYF. The CDR3 region has the DNA TGTGCCAGCACCCAGGGCTCCTACGAGCAGTACTTC.

This sequence joins TRBV29-1 and TRBJ2-4; D remains unclear. Germline CDR1 is SQVTM and CDR2 is ANQGSEA. V gave up 5 bases and J gave up 0 bases, with 5 bases separating them. This CDR3 has 12 residues. The CDR3 region is CSVQVAKNIQYF. The CDR3 DNA reads TGCAGCGTTCAAGTAGCCAAAAACATTCAGTACTTC. Using reference TRBV29-1 and TRBJ2-4 for the parts outside the CDR3, the full variable domain is SAVISQKPSRDICQRGTSLTIQCQVDSQVTMMFWYRQQPGQSLTLIATANQGSEATYESGFVIDKFPISRPNLTFSTLTVSNMSPEDSSIYLCSVQVAKNIQYFGAGTRLSVL.

The sample holds one count of this clonotype. The V and J genes are TRBV28 and TRBJ1-5; D unclear. The CDR3 spans 17 residues. Germline CDR1 MDHEN, CDR2 SYDVKM. V shed 3 bases and J shed 11 bases, with 26 bases lying between them. The CDR3 region has the DNA TGTGCCAGCAGTTTTTTTTCGGACCCCGAACCTGAAATGTCCCAGCATTTT. Protein sequence: CASSFFSDPEPEMSQHF.

This clonotype was counted only a few times. V usage is TRBV2 and J usage is TRBJ1-5; D uncertain. V lost 7 bases and J lost 7, with 14 bases in between. This CDR3 has 13 residues. CDR1 and CDR2 (germline): SNHLY, FYNNEI. The CDR3 is CASTNELEQPQHF. DNA for the CDR3: TGTGCCAGCACAAATGAATTGGAGCAGCCCCAGCATTTT.

This clonotype was found a few times. The chain links TRBV10-3 to TRBJ2-1; D gene ambiguous. Germline loops: CDR1 ENHRY, CDR2 SYGVKD. V shed 8 bases and J shed 9 bases, with 14 bases lying between them. This CDR3 region has 12 residues. The CDR3 nucleotides read TGTGCCATCGGGCCGACGGAGATTGAGCAGTTCTTC. Translation: CAIGPTEIEQFF.

This clonotype was counted at least ten times. V usage is TRBV12-5 and J usage is TRBJ1-1; D is uncertain. Germline-derived CDR1 and CDR2 are LGHNT and FRNRAP. The CDR3 has 15 residues. Deletions cut 2 bases from V and 5 bases from J, with 15 bases between. DNA for the CDR3: TGTGCTAGTGGTTTGTGGCAAAGGCCGGGGACTGAAGCTTTCTTT. This encodes CASGLWQRPGTEAFF.

This clonotype was found a few times. The gene calls are TRBV3-1 and TRBJ1-2; a weak D match, TRBD1 (6 bases). The CDR3 is 15 amino acids. Germline V lookup: CDR1 LGHDT, CDR2 YNNKEL (reference sequence). Trimming took 3 bases from V and 2 from J, leaving 13 bases between them. The CDR3 nucleotides are TGTGCCAGCAGCCAGGGAGGGGGGAAGAACTATGGCTACACCTTC. Protein: CASSQGGGKNYGYTF.